These T cell receptor beta chains were read from a single sample in a study of cytomegalovirus exposure and HLA in healthy donors. Libraries were prepared by immunoSEQ multiplex PCR; TCRdb keeps only in-frame clonotypes and omits some of them. The sample shows around 92,000 clones, more than 60% of them seen only once. The sample comprised PBMCs. Receptor source: a human donor in good health. The CDR3 runs from the conserved cysteine through the conserved F or W. A D gene is named only where the DNA matches it firmly. Expanded clones get a size class; other rows say once, few or many, or leave the size out.

D gene	V gene	J gene	clone size	CDR3 protein	CDR3 DNA
.	TRBV7-2	TRBJ1-3	once	CASSLAGGSGNTIYF	TGTGCCAGCAGCTTAGCGGGAGGGTCTGGAAACACCATATATTTT
TRBD1	TRBV27	TRBJ1-2	.	CASSPGTERLIGYTF	TGTGCCAGCAGTCCTGGGACAGAGCGTCTAATTGGCTACACCTTC
.	TRBV2	TRBJ2-7	.	CASSARGSVLYEQYF	TGTGCCAGCAGTGCCAGGGGCAGCGTCCTCTACGAGCAGTACTTC
TRBD1	TRBV6-1	TRBJ2-3	.	CASRQPGQITDTQYF	TGTGCCAGCAGACAGCCGGGACAGATCACAGATACGCAGTATTTT
.	TRBV5-1	TRBJ2-3	once	CASGGGGADTQYF	TGCGCCAGCGGAGGTGGCGGGGCAGATACGCAGTATTTT
.	TRBV7-9	TRBJ1-1	few	CASSFEGSAEAFF	TGTGCCAGCAGCTTCGAGGGAAGCGCTGAAGCTTTCTTT
.	TRBV23-1	TRBJ1-2	.	CASSPIRRRSLTKTYGYTF	TGCGCCAGCAGTCCTATTCGACGACGGAGCCTAACCAAGACCTATGGCTACACCTTC
.	TRBV5-1	TRBJ2-7	few	CASSLVAGIYEQYF	TGCGCCAGCAGCTTGGTGGCAGGGATCTACGAGCAGTACTTC
.	TRBV29-1	TRBJ2-7	.	CSVAGSYEQYF	TGCAGCGTAGCCGGCTCCTACGAGCAGTACTTC
.	TRBV9	TRBJ1-1	many	CASSVETGIMNTEAFF	TGTGCCAGCAGCGTAGAAACGGGGATCATGAACACTGAAGCTTTCTTT
.	TRBV11-2	TRBJ2-5	.	CASSLDSSRTQYF	TGTGCCAGCAGCTTAGATTCCTCTCGGACCCAGTACTTC
TRBD1	TRBV30	TRBJ1-1	.	CAFTLGQPSEAFF	TGTGCCTTCACCTTGGGACAGCCTAGTGAAGCTTTCTTT
TRBD2	TRBV2	TRBJ2-4	.	CASSGTSGSKAKNIQYF	TGTGCCAGCAGTGGTACTAGCGGGAGTAAGGCCAAAAACATTCAGTACTTC
TRBD1	TRBV6-5	TRBJ2-2	.	CASSQSGTGAGELFF	TGTGCCAGCAGTCAGAGCGGGACAGGGGCCGGGGAGCTGTTTTTT
.	TRBV18	TRBJ1-5	.	CASSPRGAGNQPQHF	TGTGCCAGCTCACCACGGGGAGCAGGCAATCAGCCCCAGCATTTT
TRBD2	TRBV10-1	TRBJ2-7	.	CASSPSGGPGEQYF	TGCGCCAGCAGCCCCTCGGGGGGGCCGGGCGAGCAGTACTTC
.	TRBV5-1	TRBJ1-1	once	CASSGGAGNTEAFF	TGCGCCAGCAGCGGAGGGGCAGGGAACACTGAAGCTTTCTTT
.	TRBV25-1	TRBJ1-2	.	CASSTGSGYTF	TGTGCCAGCAGTACAGGGTCTGGCTACACCTTC
TRBD2	TRBV4-1	TRBJ2-3	.	CASSGLAGATFTDTQYF	TGCGCCAGCAGCGGACTAGCGGGGGCGACCTTCACAGATACGCAGTATTTT
TRBD2	TRBV18	TRBJ2-1	.	CASSPRTSGNNEQFF	TGTGCCAGCTCACCCAGAACTAGCGGGAACAATGAGCAGTTCTTC
.	TRBV6-5	TRBJ2-2	.	CARSRGTGELFF	TGTGCCAGATCCAGGGGAACCGGGGAGCTGTTTTTT
TRBD1	TRBV9	TRBJ1-1	.	CASSPQQGRTEAFF	TGTGCCAGCAGCCCTCAACAGGGGAGGACTGAAGCTTTCTTT
TRBD1	TRBV11-3	TRBJ2-1	.	CASSLAAGTGRNEQFF	TGTGCCAGCAGCTTAGCTGCCGGGACAGGGCGCAATGAGCAGTTCTTC
TRBD2	TRBV4-3	TRBJ2-3	.	CASSQSGAGTQYF	TGCGCCAGCAGCCAAAGCGGGGCGGGTACGCAGTATTTT
TRBD2	TRBV7-6	TRBJ2-5	.	CASSPTSGGNGETQYF	TGTGCCAGCAGCCCGACTAGCGGGGGTAACGGAGAGACCCAGTACTTC
.	TRBV5-6	TRBJ1-2	few	CASSSGIPAGGYTF	TGTGCCAGCAGCTCGGGAATTCCGGCAGGTGGCTACACCTTC
.	TRBV11-2	TRBJ2-5	.	CASRCKSVGGPKETQYF	TGTGCCAGCAGATGTAAGTCGGTGGGGGGGCCGAAGGAGACCCAGTACTTC
TRBD1	TRBV5-6	TRBJ2-4	.	CASSSYSGGSKNIQYF	TGTGCCAGCAGTTCCTATTCAGGGGGCTCCAAAAACATTCAGTACTTC
TRBD2	TRBV12-5	TRBJ2-3	.	CASGLGLAGGPDTQYF	TGTGCTAGTGGTTTGGGACTAGCGGGGGGGCCTGATACGCAGTATTTT
TRBD2	TRBV19	TRBJ2-1	.	CASSLAGTSDNEQFF	TGTGCCAGTAGTTTAGCGGGAACATCTGACAATGAGCAGTTCTTC
.	TRBV5-1	TRBJ1-1	.	CASSLAAGNTEAFF	TGCGCCAGCAGCTTGGCGGCAGGGAACACTGAAGCTTTCTTT